These 30 T cell receptor beta chains came from one sample sequenced in a study. MiXCR, run by TCRdb on the 5' RACE reads, gives a single entry per CDR3 protein. The data contain about 420 distinct CDR3 sequences, around 8.8% of them seen just once; the ten biggest clones take up 40% to 50%. Material: effector memory T cells from blood PBMCs. Regarding subset: effector memory CD4+ T cells. All receptors come from a male donor with HIV.

This clonotype is large in the sample. The V and J genes are TRBV7-9 and TRBJ1-3, with D possibly matching TRBD1 (6 bases). Germline V CDR1 and CDR2: SEHNR, FQNEAQ (reference sequence). V was trimmed by 5 bases and J by 2 bases, leaving 13 bases between them. This CDR3 has 15 amino acids. The CDR3 protein is CASSAEDRTGNTIYF. The CDR3 DNA is TGTGCCAGCAGCGCCGAGGACAGAACTGGAAACACCATATATTTT.

This clonotype was seen a handful of times. The chain joins TRBV12-2 to TRBJ2-6. TRBV12-2 is noted as a pseudogene. The CDR3 is made up of 16 amino acids. CDR3 sequence (DNA): TGTGCAAGTCGCTGGCCCCCAGGGTCTGGGGCCAACGTCCTGACTTTC. It translates to CASRWPPGSGANVLTF.

Relative to its sample, this clonotype is large. This chain joins TRBV6-1 and TRBJ2-7; a possible D gene is TRBD2 (7 bases). V gave up 7 bases and J gave up 5 bases, with 15 bases separating them. Germline V gives CDR1 MNHNS, CDR2 SASEGT. The CDR3 is 13 amino acids. CDR3 nucleotides: TGTGCCAGCAAGAGGGGGGGTGTGGACGAGCAGTACTTC. This encodes CASKRGGVDEQYF.

By share of the sample, this clonotype is hyperexpanded. The chain carries TRBV11-3 and TRBJ1-1, with 7 positions matching TRBD1. The CDR3 is 15 residues long. V shed 5 bases, J shed 1 base, and the junction held 7 bases outside the gene matches. The germline V gene has CDR1 SGHNT and CDR2 YENEEA. This CDR3 reads CASSPGGTENTEAFF. The CDR3 region has the DNA TGTGCCAGCAGCCCCGGCGGGACAGAGAACACTGAAGCTTTCTTT. Filled out from reference TRBV11-3 and TRBJ1-1, the complete variable domain reads EAGVVQSPRYKIIEKKQPVAFWCNPISGHNTLYWYLQNLGQGPELLIRYENEEAVDDSQLPKDRFSAERLKGVDSTLKIQPAELGDSAVYLCASSPGGTENTEAFFGQGTRLTVV.

Note on this clonotype: Being one base from a much bigger clone, this may be a read error. The chain is built from TRBV10-3 and TRBJ1-5, with D uncertain. The CDR3 is 15 amino acids. The germline V gene encodes CDR1 ENHRY and CDR2 SYGVKD. This CDR3 reads CAISDVTESNQPRHF. CDR3 nucleotide sequence: TGTGCCATCAGTGACGTGACGGAAAGCAATCAGCCCCGGCATTTT.

This clonotype is labeled large (0.1 to 1%). The rearrangement links TRBV7-6 to TRBJ2-2, with D maybe TRBD2 (6 bases). Between the trimmed V and J ends, which lost 5 bases and 4 bases, there was a span of 11 bases. The CDR3 has 14 amino acids. Germline CDR1 is SGHVS and CDR2 is FNYEAQ. Here the CDR3 reads CASSQLALTGELFF. CDR3 sequence (DNA): TGTGCCAGCAGCCAGCTAGCGCTCACCGGGGAGCTGTTTTTT.

This clonotype was picked up a small number of times. This rearrangement joins TRBV7-6 to TRBJ1-2, with TRBD1 matching over 8 bases. The germline gives CDR1 SGHVS, CDR2 FNYEAQ. CDR3 length: 15 amino acids. V dropped 2 bases and J dropped 8; count of bases not matched to a gene: 10. The CDR3 region has the DNA TGTGCCAGCAGCTTACAGTCGACAGGGGTCGGCGGCTACACCTTC. It is translated as CASSLQSTGVGGYTF.

This clonotype is classed as large. The chain uses TRBV10-3 and TRBJ2-3; TRBD2 matches at 11 bases. From germline, CDR1 is ENHRY and CDR2 SYGVKD. The CDR3 has 18 residues. J was trimmed by 4 bases and V by 7 bases; bases with no gene match: 16. In DNA form, the CDR3 reads TGTGCCATCACCTCCAGGGGATCTAGCGGGGGGTACCCAGATACGCAGTATTTT. As protein: CAITSRGSSGGYPDTQYF.

This clonotype came up a few times. V gene TRBV6-5 combines with J gene TRBJ1-3, with D maybe TRBD1 (6 bases). Trimming left V 0 bases short and J 1 base short, with 10 bases between. This CDR3 contains 16 residues. CDR1 MNHEY and CDR2 SVGAGI come from the germline V gene. The DNA of the CDR3 is TGTGCCAGCAGTTACTCGACAGGAGGTTCTGGAAACACCATATATTTT. Amino acid sequence: CASSYSTGGSGNTIYF.

The rearrangement joins TRBV6-5 to TRBJ1-5; D call uncertain. Germline CDR1 is MNHEY and CDR2 is SVGAGI. The CDR3 totals 15 residues. V was trimmed by 0 bases and J by 0 bases, leaving 6 bases between them. CDR3 nucleotides: TGTGCCAGCAGTTACTCTCAGGATAGCAATCAGCCCCAGCATTTT. It yields the protein CASSYSQDSNQPQHF.

In this sample, this clonotype turned up a few times. The rearrangement links TRBV29-1 to TRBJ1-2; the D gene is possibly TRBD1 (6 bases). V was trimmed by 4 bases and J by 5 bases, leaving 14 bases between them. CDR1 and CDR2 from the germline V gene are SQVTM and ANQGSEA. The CDR3 loop spans 13 amino acids. CDR3 coding DNA: TGCAGCGTTGCCGAAAGCACAGGGTATGGCTACACCTTC. Protein sequence: CSVAESTGYGYTF.

The chain employs TRBV27 and TRBJ1-2; 9 nucleotides match TRBD1. The CDR3 runs 14 residues. With 3 bases clipped from V and 7 bases from J, the junction kept 6 bases outside the gene matches. Germline V gene sequence: CDR1 MNHEY, CDR2 SMNVEV (reference sequence). The CDR3 sequence is CASSFRGQGLGYTF. The CDR3 nucleotides read TGTGCCAGCAGTTTCCGGGGACAGGGTCTTGGCTACACCTTC.

In its sample, this clonotype ranks as medium-sized. The chain combines TRBV6-5 with TRBJ1-6; possible D gene TRBD1, 5 bases. Trimming pared 0 bases from V and 2 bases from J, leaving 8 bases between. The CDR3 totals 16 residues. CDR1 and CDR2 from the germline V gene are MNHEY and SVGAGI. The chain's CDR3 is CASSYSEGPYNSPLHF. In DNA form, the CDR3 reads TGTGCCAGCAGTTACTCAGAGGGGCCCTATAATTCACCCCTCCACTTT.

V is TRBV7-2 and J is TRBJ2-3; 10 bases agree with TRBD2. V lost 0 bases and J lost 2; bases outside the gene matches: 8. Germline V gene data show CDR1 as SGHTA and CDR2 as FQGNSA. There are 18 residues in the CDR3. The CDR3 DNA reads TGTGCCAGCAGCTTAGCCCAATCTAGCGGGGGACCCACAGATACGCAGTATTTT. This encodes CASSLAQSSGGPTDTQYF.

This clonotype was seen a few times. The chain joins TRBV5-1 to TRBJ2-1; TRBD2 matches 10 bases. Germline trimming cut 0 bases from V and 6 bases from J; bases unmatched to any gene: 9. Germline CDR1 and CDR2: SGHRS and YFSETQ. This CDR3 has 17 residues. CDR3 DNA: TGCGCCAGCAGCTTGGGGCACGCTAGCGGGGGCCTCAATGAGCAGTTCTTC. Protein sequence: CASSLGHASGGLNEQFF.

Within the sample, this clonotype is large. This sequence joins TRBV10-3 and TRBJ1-1, with D possibly matching TRBD1 (6 bases). The length of the CDR3 is 15 residues. CDR1 and CDR2 (germline): ENHRY, SYGVKD. V shed 0 bases and J shed 4 bases, with 12 bases lying between them. As DNA, the CDR3 is TGTGCCATCAGTGAGTCGGGGGGCCGGGTCACTGAAGCTTTCTTT. It yields the protein CAISESGGRVTEAFF.

This clonotype was recorded a few times. The rearrangement links TRBV11-2 to TRBJ2-1, with no clear D. This CDR3 has 13 residues. V was cut by 5 bases and J by 6 bases, with 11 bases left in between. From germline, CDR1 is SGHAT and CDR2 FQNNGV. The CDR3 DNA reads as TGTGCCAGCAGCGTCTTTGGCCCCAATGAGCAGTTCTTC. It specifies CASSVFGPNEQFF.

This chain links TRBV7-8 with TRBJ2-5; weak D call: TRBD2 (6 bases). Trimming shortened V by 2 bases and J by 3 bases, and 13 bases separated the two germline ends. The CDR3 is made up of 15 amino acids. CDR1 and CDR2 (germline): SGHVS, FQNEAQ. The CDR3, as DNA: TGTGCCAGCAGCTTATCCCGGGGGTACGAAGAGACCCAGTACTTC. It encodes CASSLSRGYEETQYF.

This clonotype is large. The rearrangement uses TRBV15 and TRBJ2-7; D possibly corresponds to TRBD2 (5 bases). The germline V gene has CDR1 LNHNV and CDR2 YYDKDF (reference sequence). The CDR3 runs to 12 residues. Trimming stripped 4 bases from V and 5 bases from J, with 9 bases between. CDR3 sequence: CATSNGLDEQYF. As DNA, the CDR3 is TGTGCCACCAGCAACGGACTTGACGAGCAGTACTTC.

Within the sample, this clonotype is large. The gene calls are TRBV4-2 and TRBJ2-6, with no clear D. V dropped 1 base and J dropped 3 bases, with 10 bases sitting between them. This CDR3 is 16 amino acids long. In germline, CDR1 is LGHNA, CDR2 YNFKEQ. The CDR3 loop reads CASSQGGEGGANVLTF. The CDR3 coding sequence is TGTGCCAGCAGCCAAGGTGGGGAAGGTGGGGCCAACGTCCTGACTTTC.

This clonotype was counted a few times. The chain uses TRBV6-5 and TRBJ1-4, with D perhaps matching TRBD1 (5 bases). The CDR3 contains 16 residues. Trimming took off 0 bases at V and 3 bases at J, with 11 bases between the two ends. Germline assignment: CDR1 MNHEY and CDR2 SVGAGI. The CDR3 loop reads CASSYSVRAPNEKLFF. The CDR3 coding sequence is TGTGCCAGCAGTTACTCGGTCAGGGCACCTAATGAAAAACTGTTTTTT.

The table lists this clonotype with a few counts. The V and J genes are TRBV6-5 and TRBJ1-6; no clear D gene. V was pared by 0 bases and J by 5 bases, with 14 bases between. The CDR3 has 17 amino acids. Germline CDR1 MNHEY, CDR2 SVGAGI. The CDR3 sequence is CASSYSYRTANNSPLHF. The CDR3 DNA is TGTGCCAGCAGTTACTCATACCGGACGGCAAATAATTCACCCCTCCACTTT.

In its sample, this clonotype ranks as large. This rearrangement joins TRBV10-3 to TRBJ1-5; D may be TRBD1 (5 bases). Per germline, CDR1 ENHRY and CDR2 SYGVKD. The ends were cut back, 7 bases at V and 5 bases at J, with 6 bases in the middle. This CDR3 spans 11 amino acids. CDR3 sequence: CAINRHQPQHF. The CDR3 bases are TGTGCCATCAACAGGCATCAGCCCCAGCATTTT.

This clonotype has more than one count but fewer than ten. This rearrangement joins TRBV20-1 to TRBJ2-7; 12 positions agree with TRBD2. CDR3 length equals 15 residues. Germline CDR1 DFQATT, CDR2 SNEGSKA (reference sequence). The junction had 3 bases not matched to a gene; V was cut back by 1 base and J by 2 bases. DNA for the CDR3: TGCAGTGCTAGAGCGAGACTAGCGGGGGCCTACGAGCAGTACTTC. Translation gives CSARARLAGAYEQYF.

The gene calls are TRBV11-1 and TRBJ2-7; 9 positions agree with TRBD1. V shed 3 bases, J shed 3 bases, and the junction held 6 bases outside the gene matches. Germline V lookup: CDR1 SGHAT, CDR2 FQDESV (reference sequence). The CDR3 totals 15 residues. The CDR3 spells CASSLGGQGYYEQYF. The DNA for the CDR3 is TGTGCCAGCAGCTTGGGGGGACAGGGATACTACGAGCAGTACTTC. The whole variable domain, filled in from reference TRBV11-1 and TRBJ2-7, reads EAEVAQSPRYKITEKSQAVAFWCDPISGHATLYWYRQILGQGPELLVQFQDESVVDDSQLPKDRFSAERLKGVDSTLKIQPAELGDSAMYLCASSLGGQGYYEQYFGPGTRLTVT.

This clonotype is judged hyperexpanded (1% or more). J is TRBJ1-1 and V is TRBV10-3; 7 bases line up with TRBD1. The V segment lost 10 bases and the J segment 6 bases; nucleotides outside the gene matches: 11. Germline CDR1 and CDR2: ENHRY and SYGVKD. CDR3 length equals 13 residues. CDR3 DNA: TGTGCCACTAATCGACAGGGTATCTCTGAAGCTTTCTTT. Translating gives CATNRQGISEAFF.

This clonotype was seen a few times. The V and J genes are TRBV7-8 and TRBJ1-5, with TRBD1 identical over 7 bases. Germline CDR1 SGHVS, CDR2 FQNEAQ. This CDR3 is 13 amino acids long. The junction had 8 bases not matched to a gene; V was cut back by 1 base and J by 14 bases. This CDR3 reads CASSLGETGPKHF. The CDR3 DNA is TGTGCCAGCAGCTTAGGAGAGACAGGGCCAAAGCATTTT.

The chain joins TRBV28 to TRBJ1-6; D is unclear. Germline loops: CDR1 MDHEN, CDR2 SYDVKM. The CDR3 has 13 residues. V lost 5 bases and J lost 3, with 5 bases in between. In DNA, the CDR3 is TGTGCCAGCAGTGCGGACTATAATTCACCCCTCCACTTT. It encodes CASSADYNSPLHF.

This chain joins TRBV20-1 and TRBJ1-6, with D hard to call. Trimming shortened V by 0 bases and J by 7 bases, and 19 bases separated the two germline ends. Germline-derived CDR1 and CDR2 are DFQATT and SNEGSKA (reference sequence). CDR3 length equals 17 residues. CDR3: CSARDATTSGGNSPLHF. Here the CDR3 DNA reads TGCAGTGCTAGAGATGCGACAACGTCTGGTGGGAATTCACCCCTCCACTTT.

By sample share, this clonotype is large. The chain employs TRBV10-3 and TRBJ1-4; D is ambiguous. Deletions cut 0 bases from V and 0 bases from J, with 5 bases between. This CDR3 has 15 amino acids. Per germline, CDR1 ENHRY and CDR2 SYGVKD. The CDR3 nucleotides read TGTGCCATCAGTGAGTCCATGGCAACTAATGAAAAACTGTTTTTT. Translating gives CAISESMATNEKLFF.